A selection of T cell receptor beta chains follows, all from one sample in a study of breast tumors, draining lymph nodes, adjacent tissues. TCRdb reanalysed the multiplex PCR reads using MiXCR and keeps one entry per CDR3 protein. The sample contains fewer than 140,000 distinct CDR3 sequences, around 30% of which appear only once. Sequenced sample: axillary lymph node tissue. The source is a female donor with breast cancer. Some clones in this sample may be carry-over from other donors' samples. Both conserved end residues are part of each CDR3. Each record gives: V gene, clone size, CDR3 length, CDR3 protein. Where a row states a size, it is once, few, many or the class of an expanded clone; other rows omit it.

TRBV3-1	many	15	CASSQNRGRSSPLHF
TRBV7-3	NA	19	CASSAGFGLAGAPGETQYF
TRBV6-5	NA	16	CASSHSTGQGADTQYF
TRBV5-4	NA	16	CASSVGTTENTGELFF
TRBV18	many	14	CASSPTGTGYGYTF
TRBV2	NA	13	CASNDRDRDTQYF
TRBV2	NA	12	CASSELVSDQHF
TRBV6-6	many	16	CASSHSRSTGGYEQYF
TRBV18	many	14	CASSSGTENSPLHF
TRBV20-1	many	13	CSAVAGESGEQFF
TRBV29-1	NA	13	CSVDAGGWETQYF
TRBV24-1	NA	13	CATSDRIYTEAFF
TRBV5-6	few	14	CASSPLGGNTEAFF
TRBV12-3/TRBV12-4	many	14	CASSPWRGTDTQYF
TRBV5-1	NA	15	CASSLGDSPYNEQFF
TRBV27	many	11	CASSKNEKLFF
TRBV6-5	many	14	CASSRTGSAYEQYF
TRBV28	few	12	CAGHREPNEQFF
TRBV27	many	14	CASRMGDRNQPQHF
TRBV5-8	many	12	CASSQILGIQFF
TRBV28	few	10	CATNFDEQFF
TRBV20-1	many	14	CSARGRLTNYGYTF
TRBV5-8	many	18	CASSPWGGLISGANVLTF
TRBV20-1	NA	15	CSARDLVAGGNTIYF
TRBV12-3/TRBV12-4	NA	13	CASSLRGKDTQYF
TRBV6-1	many	11	CASSDQYGYTF
TRBV19	NA	13	CASSSQGGQPQHF
TRBV2	many	14	CASSEEEWRHGYTF
TRBV11-2	many	16	CASSFVPDHSYNEQFF
TRBV2	many	17	CASSGSKLTGHSYEQYF
TRBV20-1	NA	14	CSARDSGDEPPQHF
TRBV5-6	many	16	CASSPLGAGVSYEQYF
TRBV6-6	few	20	CASTQKGAGGVSISYNEQFF
TRBV12-3/TRBV12-4	many	16	CASSPNLAGLGETQYF
TRBV5-1	many	13	CASSETGNYGYTF
TRBV7-3	NA	16	CASSLIPLAGGREQYF
TRBV5-1	NA	19	CAGSYETGGRRGNTGELFF
TRBV5-4	many	15	CASSLDRVLDYGYTF
TRBV10-3	many	12	CAISKVGNTIYF
TRBV5-1	NA	13	CASRGQGYQPQHF
TRBV5-1	many	16	CASSLAPGQGASGYTF
TRBV27	NA	18	CASSTRTSGGGRTGELFF
TRBV20-1	once	13	CSAAGTNNSPLHF
TRBV2	many	14	CASSESQGGSIQYF
TRBV7-2	NA	15	CASPSTHRGTDTQYF
TRBV13	many	16	CASSLRAERVSGTQYF
TRBV7-2	many	14	CASSFLAGPYEQYF
TRBV6-5	few	15	CASSPWTGEYREQFF
TRBV19	NA	12	CASRWASGTQYF